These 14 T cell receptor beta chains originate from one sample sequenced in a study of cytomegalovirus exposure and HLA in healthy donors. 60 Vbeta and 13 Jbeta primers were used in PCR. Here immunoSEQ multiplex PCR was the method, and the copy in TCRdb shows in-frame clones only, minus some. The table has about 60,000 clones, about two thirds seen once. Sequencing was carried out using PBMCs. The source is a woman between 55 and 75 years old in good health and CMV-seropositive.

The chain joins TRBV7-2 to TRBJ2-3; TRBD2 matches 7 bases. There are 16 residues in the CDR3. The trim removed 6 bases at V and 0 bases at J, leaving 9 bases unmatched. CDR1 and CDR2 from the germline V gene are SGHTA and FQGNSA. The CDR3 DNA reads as TGTGCCAGCAGAACTCGCGGCGGGGGAAGCACAGATACGCAGTATTTT. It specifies CASRTRGGGSTDTQYF.

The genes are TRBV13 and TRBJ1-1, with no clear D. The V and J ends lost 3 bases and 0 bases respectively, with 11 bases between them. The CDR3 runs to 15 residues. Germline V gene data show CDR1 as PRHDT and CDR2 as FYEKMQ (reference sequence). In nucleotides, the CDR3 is TGTGCCAGCAGCTTGTCCCCCACAGTGAACACTGAAGCTTTCTTT. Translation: CASSLSPTVNTEAFF.

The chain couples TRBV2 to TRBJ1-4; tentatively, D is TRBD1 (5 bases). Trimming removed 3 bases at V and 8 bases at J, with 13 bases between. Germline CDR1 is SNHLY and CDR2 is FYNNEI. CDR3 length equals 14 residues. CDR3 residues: CASSDRAGGEKLFF. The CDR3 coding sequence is TGTGCCAGCAGTGATCGAGCCGGGGGGGAAAAACTGTTTTTT.

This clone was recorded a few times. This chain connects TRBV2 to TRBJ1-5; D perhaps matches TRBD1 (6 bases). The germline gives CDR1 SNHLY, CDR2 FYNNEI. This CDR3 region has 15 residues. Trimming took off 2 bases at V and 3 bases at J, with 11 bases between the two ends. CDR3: CASSEQAGANQPQHF. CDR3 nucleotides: TGTGCCAGCAGTGAACAGGCAGGGGCCAATCAGCCCCAGCATTTT. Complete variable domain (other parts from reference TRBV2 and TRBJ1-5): EPEVTQTPSHQVTQMGQEVILRCVPISNHLYFYWYRQILGQKVEFLVSFYNNEISEKSEIFDDQFSVERPDGSNFTLKIRSTKLEDSAMYFCASSEQAGANQPQHFGDGTRLSIL.

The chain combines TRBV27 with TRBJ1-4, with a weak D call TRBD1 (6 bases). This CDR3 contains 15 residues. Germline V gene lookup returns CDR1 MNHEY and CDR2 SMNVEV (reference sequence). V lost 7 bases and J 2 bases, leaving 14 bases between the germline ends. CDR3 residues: CASKKEGGTNEKLFF. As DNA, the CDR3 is TGTGCCAGCAAAAAAGAGGGGGGGACTAATGAAAAACTGTTTTTT.

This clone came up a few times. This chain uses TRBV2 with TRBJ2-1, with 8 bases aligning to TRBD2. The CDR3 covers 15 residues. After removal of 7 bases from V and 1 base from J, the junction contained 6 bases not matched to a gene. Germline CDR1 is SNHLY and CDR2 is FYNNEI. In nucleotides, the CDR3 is TGTGCCAGCATTTTAGCGGGGTCATCCTACAATGAGCAGTTCTTC. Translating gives CASILAGSSYNEQFF. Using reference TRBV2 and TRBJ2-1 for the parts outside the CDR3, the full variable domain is EPEVTQTPSHQVTQMGQEVILRCVPISNHLYFYWYRQILGQKVEFLVSFYNNEISEKSEIFDDQFSVERPDGSNFTLKIRSTKLEDSAMYFCASILAGSSYNEQFFGPGTRLTVL.

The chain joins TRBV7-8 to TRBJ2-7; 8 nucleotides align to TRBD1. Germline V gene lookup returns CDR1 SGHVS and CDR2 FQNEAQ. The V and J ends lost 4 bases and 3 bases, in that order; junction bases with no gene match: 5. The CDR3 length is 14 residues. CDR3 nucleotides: TGTGCCAGCAGCTCCGGGACAGGCCACTACGAGCAGTACTTC. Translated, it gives CASSSGTGHYEQYF.

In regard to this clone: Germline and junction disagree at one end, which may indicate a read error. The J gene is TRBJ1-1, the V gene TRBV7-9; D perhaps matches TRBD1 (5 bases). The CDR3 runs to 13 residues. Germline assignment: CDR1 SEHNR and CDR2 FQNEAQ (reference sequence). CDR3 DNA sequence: TGTTCCAGCAGCTGGAAAGGGGACACTGAAGCTTTCTTT. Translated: CSSSWKGDTEAFF.

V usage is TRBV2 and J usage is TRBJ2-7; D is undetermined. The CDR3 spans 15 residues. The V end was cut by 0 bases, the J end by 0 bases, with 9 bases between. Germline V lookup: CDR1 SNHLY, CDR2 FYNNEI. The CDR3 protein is CASSEALRSSYEQYF. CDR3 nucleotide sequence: TGTGCCAGCAGTGAAGCGCTACGGAGCTCCTACGAGCAGTACTTC.

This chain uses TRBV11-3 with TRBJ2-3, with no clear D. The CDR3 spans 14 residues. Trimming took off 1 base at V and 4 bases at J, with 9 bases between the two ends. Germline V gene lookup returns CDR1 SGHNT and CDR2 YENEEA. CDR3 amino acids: CASSLGPAADTQYF. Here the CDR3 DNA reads TGTGCCAGCAGCTTAGGGCCGGCGGCAGATACGCAGTATTTT.

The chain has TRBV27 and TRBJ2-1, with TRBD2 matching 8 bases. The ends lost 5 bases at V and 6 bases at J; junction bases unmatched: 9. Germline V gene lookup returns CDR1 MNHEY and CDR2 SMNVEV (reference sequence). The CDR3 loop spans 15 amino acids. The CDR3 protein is CASSQDWRGANEQFF. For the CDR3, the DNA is TGTGCCAGCAGTCAAGACTGGCGGGGGGCCAATGAGCAGTTCTTC.

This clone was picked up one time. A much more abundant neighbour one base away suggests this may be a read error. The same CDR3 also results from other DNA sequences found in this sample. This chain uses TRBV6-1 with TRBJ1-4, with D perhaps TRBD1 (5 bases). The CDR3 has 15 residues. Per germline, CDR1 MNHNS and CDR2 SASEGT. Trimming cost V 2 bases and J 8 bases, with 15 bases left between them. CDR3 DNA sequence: TGTGCCAGCAGTGAATCCCAAGGGGCAGAAGAAAAACTGTTTTTT. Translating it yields CASSESQGAEEKLFF.

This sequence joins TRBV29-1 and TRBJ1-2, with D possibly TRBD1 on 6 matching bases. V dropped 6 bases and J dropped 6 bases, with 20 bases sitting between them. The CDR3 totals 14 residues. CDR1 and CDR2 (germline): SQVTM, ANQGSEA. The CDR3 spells CSVNYQGRGDGYTF. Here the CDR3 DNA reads TGCAGCGTCAATTACCAGGGGCGCGGTGATGGCTACACCTTC. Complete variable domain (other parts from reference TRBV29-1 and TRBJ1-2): SAVISQKPSRDICQRGTSLTIQCQVDSQVTMMFWYRQQPGQSLTLIATANQGSEATYESGFVIDKFPISRPNLTFSTLTVSNMSPEDSSIYLCSVNYQGRGDGYTFGSGTRLTVV.

Here the CDR3 reads CASSTTGFAEAFF. The CDR3 region has the DNA TGTGCCAGCAGTACCACAGGGTTCGCTGAAGCTTTCTTT. The V call is TRBV6-5, the J call TRBJ1-1, with TRBD1 as a possible D gene (6 bases). The CDR3 is made up of 13 amino acids. V lost 5 bases, J lost 6 bases, and 13 bases lay in between. CDR1 is MNHEY, CDR2 SVGAGI, per germline.